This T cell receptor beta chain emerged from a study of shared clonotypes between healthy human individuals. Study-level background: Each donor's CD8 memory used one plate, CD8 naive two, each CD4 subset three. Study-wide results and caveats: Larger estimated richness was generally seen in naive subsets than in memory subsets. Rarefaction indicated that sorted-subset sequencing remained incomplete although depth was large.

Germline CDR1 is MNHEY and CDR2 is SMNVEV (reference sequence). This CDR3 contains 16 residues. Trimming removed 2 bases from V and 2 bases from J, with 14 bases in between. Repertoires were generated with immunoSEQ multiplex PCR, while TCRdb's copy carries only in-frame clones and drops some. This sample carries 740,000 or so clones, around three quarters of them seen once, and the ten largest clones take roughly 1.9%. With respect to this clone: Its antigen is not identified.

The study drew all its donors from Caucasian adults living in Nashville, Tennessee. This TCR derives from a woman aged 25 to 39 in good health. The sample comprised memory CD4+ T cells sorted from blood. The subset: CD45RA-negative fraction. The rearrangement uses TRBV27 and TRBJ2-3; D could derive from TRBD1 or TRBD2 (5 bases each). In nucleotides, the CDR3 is TGTGCCAGCAGTTTAGGCGGTCAGGGAGTCACAGATACGCAGTATTTT. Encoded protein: CASSLGGQGVTDTQYF.